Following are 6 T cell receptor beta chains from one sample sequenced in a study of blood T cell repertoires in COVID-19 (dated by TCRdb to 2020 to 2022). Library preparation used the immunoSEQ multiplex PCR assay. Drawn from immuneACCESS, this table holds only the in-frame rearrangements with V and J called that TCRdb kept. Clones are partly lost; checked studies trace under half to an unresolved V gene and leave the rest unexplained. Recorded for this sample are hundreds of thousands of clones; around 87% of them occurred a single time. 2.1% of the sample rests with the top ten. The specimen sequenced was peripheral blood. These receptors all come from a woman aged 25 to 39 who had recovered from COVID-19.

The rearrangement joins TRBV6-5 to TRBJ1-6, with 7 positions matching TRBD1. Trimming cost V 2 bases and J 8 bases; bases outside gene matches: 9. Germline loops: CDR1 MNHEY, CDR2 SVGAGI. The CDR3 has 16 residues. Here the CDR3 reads CASSYDPTGTDSPLHF. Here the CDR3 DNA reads TGTGCCAGCAGTTACGACCCGACAGGGACGGATTCACCCCTCCACTTT.

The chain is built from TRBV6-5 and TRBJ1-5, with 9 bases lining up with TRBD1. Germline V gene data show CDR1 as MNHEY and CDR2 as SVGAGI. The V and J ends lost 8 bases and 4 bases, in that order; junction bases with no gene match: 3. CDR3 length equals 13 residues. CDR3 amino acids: CASDRGANQPQHF. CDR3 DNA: TGTGCCAGCGACAGGGGGGCGAATCAGCCCCAGCATTTT.

CDR3 in amino acids: CASSRANSGRGQFF. The CDR3 bases are TGCGCCAGCAGTCGGGCCAATAGCGGGAGGGGGCAGTTCTTC. The chain employs TRBV23-1 and TRBJ2-1, with 11 positions matching TRBD2. TRBV23-1 is an ORF; its function is uncertain. After removal of 4 bases from V and 12 bases from J, the junction contained 8 bases not matched to a gene. The CDR3 runs 14 residues.

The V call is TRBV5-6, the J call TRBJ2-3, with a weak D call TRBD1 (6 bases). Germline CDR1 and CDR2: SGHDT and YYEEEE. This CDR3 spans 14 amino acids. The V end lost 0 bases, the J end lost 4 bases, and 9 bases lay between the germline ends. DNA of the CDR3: TGTGCCAGCAGCTTGGGACAGGCCCCAGATACGCAGTATTTT. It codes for CASSLGQAPDTQYF.

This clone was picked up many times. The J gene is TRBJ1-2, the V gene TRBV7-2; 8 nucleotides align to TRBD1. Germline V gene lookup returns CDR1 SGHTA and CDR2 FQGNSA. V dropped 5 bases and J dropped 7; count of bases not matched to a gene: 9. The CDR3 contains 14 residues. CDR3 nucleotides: TGTGCCAGCAGCCTCCATCGACAGGGGTCTGGCTACACCTTC. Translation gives CASSLHRQGSGYTF. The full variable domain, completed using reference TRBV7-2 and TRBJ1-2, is GAGVSQSPSNKVTEKGKDVELRCDPISGHTALYWYRQSLGQGLEFLIYFQGNSAPDKSGLPSDRFSAERTGGSVSTLTIQRTQQEDSAVYLCASSLHRQGSGYTFGSGTRLTVV.

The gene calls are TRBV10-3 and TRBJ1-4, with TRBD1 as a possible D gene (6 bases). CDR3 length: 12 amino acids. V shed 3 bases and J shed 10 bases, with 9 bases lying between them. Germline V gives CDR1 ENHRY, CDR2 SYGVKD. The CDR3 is CAISDARGKLFF. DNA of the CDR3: TGTGCCATCAGTGACGCCAGGGGAAAACTGTTTTTT.